This T cell receptor beta chain is drawn from a study of a mutant IDH1 vaccine in newly diagnosed glioma. CDR1 and CDR2 (germline): MDHEN, SYDVKM. V was shortened by 2 bases and J by 3 bases, with 4 bases between the two germline ends. CDR3 size: 12 residues. Time point described: week 5, during vaccination. What each vaccine dose contained was 300 ug of mutant IDH1 20-mer peptide, accompanied by topical imiquimod. Only in-frame clones appear in the TCRdb table, and some are missing; sequencing was by immunoSEQ multiplex PCR. Of roughly 72,000 clones listed, roughly 91% were seen once; the top ten hold about 0.6%. Study-level points and caveats: Induction of immune responses by the vaccine occurred in approximately 93% of patients.

On this clone itself: As yet, its antigen is unknown.

The specimen comprised PBMCs, sampled from a glioma patient whose treatment included an IDH1 peptide vaccine. The genes are TRBV28 and TRBJ2-5, with unresolved D. The TCR was taken from a woman aged 45-65 years with glioma. The CDR3 coding sequence is TGTGCCAGCAGTTTACAGAAAGAGACCCAGTACTTC. Its protein product is CASSLQKETQYF. Filled out from reference TRBV28 and TRBJ2-5, the complete variable domain reads DVKVTQSSRYLVKRTGEKVFLECVQDMDHENMFWYRQDPGLGLRLIYFSYDVKMKEKGDIPEGYSVSREKKERFSLILESASTNQTSMYLCASSLQKETQYFGPGTRLLVL.